This TCR beta chain originates from a study of monozygotic twins with inflammatory bowel disease. Study-wide findings and caveats: Researchers report that IBD patients shared fewer clonotypes with others than healthy twins, especially amid disease activity.

The germline V gene has CDR1 DFQATT and CDR2 SNEGSKA (reference sequence). CDR3 length equals 14 residues. Each UMI harboured a 6-nucleotide sample barcode and was appended via template switching. From its re-call of the 5' RACE reads, TCRdb lists each CDR3 protein once, without DNA. The table for this sample gives approximately 400,000 distinct CDR3 sequences. Whole blood without T cell sorting served as the source of isolated total RNA. About this clonotype: Antigen: not known.

Specimen: blood. This rearrangement joins TRBV20-1 to TRBJ2-3; the TCRdb call, TRBD2, lacks DNA for checking. The TCR sequence derives from a human donor with ulcerative colitis or Crohn's disease, or a healthy co-twin of an affected twin (not recorded which). The CDR3 sequence is CSAISGGAPDTQYF.